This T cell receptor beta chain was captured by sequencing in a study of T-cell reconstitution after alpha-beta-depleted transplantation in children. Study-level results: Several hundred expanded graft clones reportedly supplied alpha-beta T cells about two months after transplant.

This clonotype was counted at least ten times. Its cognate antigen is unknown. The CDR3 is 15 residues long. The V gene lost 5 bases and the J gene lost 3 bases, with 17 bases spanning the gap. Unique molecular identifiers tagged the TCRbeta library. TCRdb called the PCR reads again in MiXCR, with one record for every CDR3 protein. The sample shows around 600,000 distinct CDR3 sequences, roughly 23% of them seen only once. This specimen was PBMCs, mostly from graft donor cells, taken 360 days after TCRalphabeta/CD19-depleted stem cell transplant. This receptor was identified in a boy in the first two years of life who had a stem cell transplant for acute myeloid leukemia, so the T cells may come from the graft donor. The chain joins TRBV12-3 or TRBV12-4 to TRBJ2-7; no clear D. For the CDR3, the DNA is TGTGCCAGCAGTACACAAAGGACGGTTAGCTACGAGCAGTACTTC. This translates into CASSTQRTVSYEQYF.